This TCR beta chain was recovered during a study of blood T cell repertoires in COVID-19. Turning to the study itself: The samples span acute and convalescent COVID-19 from the United States, Italy and Spain. Sources were T cells, B-cell-depleted T cells, or PBMCs; the material itself was cDNA or gDNA.

How the authors handled the data: Amplification of reference gene primers was used by the study to estimate nucleated cell counts. Assay: immunoSEQ multiplex PCR; the TCRdb copy retains only in-frame clones and omits some. V and J calls plus clone size are reproduced from that table; the DNA served to infer D and trimming. The sample carries approximately 80,000 clones, about 87% recorded once. Germline assignment: CDR1 SNHLY and CDR2 FYNNEI. With 8 bases removed from V and 8 bases from J, the gap between germline ends came to 12 bases. The CDR3 has 11 amino acids. Sequenced sample: peripheral blood. This rearrangement joins TRBV2 to TRBJ1-2, with D perhaps TRBD1 (5 bases). The sequence was obtained from a woman older than 75 with acute or convalescent COVID-19. As DNA, the CDR3 is TGTGCCAGCGGGCTGGGGCAGGGCTACACCTTC. Its protein product is CASGLGQGYTF.